At least ten counts were recorded for the clone carrying this TCR beta chain. The target antigen is unknown. This specimen belongs to a study of type 1 regulatory T cells. About the study: This in vitro CD4 product, T-allo10, is enriched for Tr1 cells and alloantigen-specific.

TCRdb independently ran MiXCR on the reads; one entry per CDR3 protein. The data hold more than 12,000 distinct CDR3 sequences, with roughly an eighth observed a single time. V lost 1 base, J lost 0 bases, and 4 bases lay in between. The CDR3 runs to 15 residues. Germline CDR1 is SGHTA and CDR2 is FQGNSA. Sequenced sample: cultured T cells, either the whole culture or a sorted T cell fraction (not recorded which). The source is a human donor in good health. The chain is built from TRBV7-2 and TRBJ2-6; no reliable D call. The CDR3 sequence: CASSLDISGANVLTF. The CDR3 DNA is TGTGCCAGCAGCTTAGACATCTCTGGGGCCAACGTCCTGACTTTC.